What follows is one T cell receptor (beta chain) and its context. The sample belongs to a study of blood T cell repertoires in COVID-19. Overall study context: Acute-phase and convalescent COVID-19 samples originated in the United States, Italy and Spain. Sources were T cells, B-cell-depleted T cells, or PBMCs; the material itself was cDNA or gDNA.

V lost 4 bases to trimming and J lost 0 bases; unmatched junction nucleotides: 5. In germline, CDR1 is SGDLS, CDR2 YYNGEE. The CDR3 is 16 amino acids. In the source study's methods: Counts of nucleated cells, estimated from reference gene primer amplification, were obtained. Generated by immunoSEQ multiplex PCR, the TCRdb table keeps only in-frame clones and is missing some. The D gene and trimming were derived from the DNA, and the V and J assignments and clone size from that table. This table holds around 200,000 clones, 78% found once. This TCR derives from an elderly woman with active or convalescent COVID-19. The sample comprised peripheral blood. This chain connects TRBV9 to TRBJ2-3, with 10 bases identical to TRBD1. This CDR3 is CASSSDRGISTDTQYF. The CDR3 coding sequence is TGTGCCAGCAGCTCGGACAGGGGGATCAGCACAGATACGCAGTATTTT.